This T cell receptor beta chain was captured by sequencing in a study of persistence of HIV-infected CD4 T cells. An overlapping HIV-1 Gag peptide pool stimulated these cells at roughly 1 ug/peptide/mL. CD40L/CD69 double-negative CD45RO-high memory CD4+ T cells were collected. The immunoSEQ assay was version 4, run in survey mode. Profiling relied on immunoSEQ multiplex PCR, and the TCRdb table lists in-frame clones only, not all of them. The sample has tens of thousands of clones, about 84% seen once. Regarding this clone: Its specificity is not known.

This CDR3 spans 14 amino acids. The germline V gene has CDR1 SGDLS and CDR2 YYNGEE. V was trimmed by 0 bases and J by 1 base, leaving 7 bases between them. Study outcomes and limitations: CMV- and Gag-responding cells had lower TCRbeta richness than CD3/CD28-responding cells.

This clonotype was obtained from an adult man with HIV who was CMV-seropositive. The chain links TRBV9 to TRBJ2-5; possibly TRBD1 for D (6 bases). Sequenced material: CD4+ T cells sorted from PBMCs after roughly 18-hour stimulation, taken from a patient who received antiretroviral therapy. The CDR3 is CASSVGQAQETQYF. The CDR3 nucleotides are TGTGCCAGCAGCGTAGGACAGGCCCAAGAGACCCAGTACTTC. The variable domain in full, completed from reference TRBV9 and TRBJ2-5, reads DSGVTQTPKHLITATGQRVTLRCSPRSGDLSVYWYQQSLDQGLQFLIQYYNGEERAKGNILERFSAQQFPDLHSELNLSSLELGDSALYFCASSVGQAQETQYFGPGTRLLVL.